The clone carrying this TCR beta chain was picked up a small number of times. This CDR3 is 13 amino acids long. Germline V gene data show CDR1 as GTSNPN and CDR2 as SVGIG (reference sequence). V dropped 6 bases and J dropped 0 bases, with 6 bases sitting between them. This table comes from immunoSEQ multiplex PCR, and its TCRdb copy is limited to in-frame clones, with some not included. The sample yields fewer than 200,000 clones, about four fifths seen once. These data originate in a study of blood T cell repertoires in COVID-19. Overall study: PBMCs, B-cell-depleted T cells, or T cells provided the cDNA or gDNA that made up the material.

Those who participated ranged in age from roughly 18 to 89 years and resided in about two dozen US areas. The sequence derives from a woman aged 50 to 65 in a cohort exposed to, infected with or recovered from COVID-19 (not recorded which). The V call is TRBV30, the J call TRBJ2-6, with D unresolved. The source material was PBMCs or T cells enriched from blood (not recorded which). CDR3 amino acids: CACPFSGANVLTF. The DNA of the CDR3 is TGTGCCTGCCCCTTCTCTGGGGCCAACGTCCTGACTTTC.